The subject of this entry is one T cell receptor (beta chain). The CDR3 is 15 residues long. CDR1 MDHEN and CDR2 SYDVKM come from the germline V gene. The V end was cut by 1 base, the J end by 1 base, with 10 bases between. Researchers took RNA transcripts and amplified TCR beta CDR3 regions from them. A first-round RT-PCR used HTBI primers, followed by a second-round multiplex PCR. Each CDR3 protein gets one entry after TCRdb re-called the multiplex PCR reads with MiXCR. Found here are 200,000 to 250,000 distinct CDR3 sequences, under 30% of them singletons; the top ten hold approximately 9.1%. The data stem from a study of Graves' ophthalmopathy and Graves' hyperthyroidism.

Sequencing was carried out using peripheral blood. This TCR was sampled from a man aged 50 to 59 with Graves' ophthalmopathy. The chain carries TRBV28 and TRBJ1-2; D is perhaps TRBD1 (5 bases). The CDR3 bases are TGTGCCAGCAGTTTATTTCGGGGGTTTAACTATGGCTACACCTTC. Translated: CASSLFRGFNYGYTF.